Each of the 28 T cell receptor beta chains below was sequenced from the same sample in a study of shared clonotypes between healthy human individuals. Using immunoSEQ multiplex PCR, the repertoire was profiled, and TCRdb retains in-frame clones only, with some absent. The sample lists approximately 2,000,000 clones, 85% to 95% seen once, with about 0.36% in the top ten. The sample taken for sequencing was naive CD4+ T cells from PBMCs. Subset defined: CD45RA+ positively selected. The receptors stem from a man between 18 and 29 years old in good health. Some clones in this sample may be carry-over from other donors' samples.

V usage is TRBV2 and J usage is TRBJ2-2, with D perhaps TRBD2 (6 bases). Per germline, CDR1 SNHLY and CDR2 FYNNEI. There are 13 residues in the CDR3. V shed 7 bases and J shed 5 bases, with 11 bases lying between them. CDR3 nucleotides: TGTGCCAGCACCGTAGGGAGGACCGGGGAGCTGTTTTTT. Its translation is CASTVGRTGELFF.

The rearrangement joins TRBV5-4 to TRBJ2-7, with 9 bases fitting TRBD1. The CDR3 covers 15 residues. Germline V gene data show CDR1 as SGHNT and CDR2 as YYREEE (reference sequence). The ends lost 4 bases at V and 6 bases at J; junction bases unmatched: 11. CDR3 loop: CASSPSPGQGREQYF. DNA of the CDR3: TGTGCCAGCAGCCCAAGCCCGGGACAGGGCCGCGAGCAGTACTTC.

This clone was counted a single time. The gene calls are TRBV15 and TRBJ2-1, with 8 bases that match TRBD2. CDR1 LNHNV and CDR2 YYDKDF come from the germline V gene (reference sequence). The CDR3 is 16 residues long. The trim removed 0 bases at V and 8 bases at J, leaving 9 bases unmatched. CDR3 protein: CATSRDVAGGEDEQFF. DNA of the CDR3: TGTGCCACCAGCAGAGATGTGGCGGGAGGTGAGGATGAGCAGTTCTTC.

The chain couples TRBV19 to TRBJ1-2, with TRBD1 as a possible D gene (5 bases). V lost 5 bases and J lost 5, with 18 bases in between. The CDR3 runs 15 residues. Germline-derived CDR1 and CDR2 are LNHDA and SQIVND (reference sequence). The CDR3 region is CASSQQSGTDYGYTF. The DNA for the CDR3 is TGTGCCAGTAGTCAACAGTCCGGGACGGATTATGGCTACACCTTC. The whole variable domain, filled in from reference TRBV19 and TRBJ1-2, reads DGGITQSPKYLFRKEGQNVTLSCEQNLNHDAMYWYRQDPGQGLRLIYYSQIVNDFQKGDIAEGYSVSREKKESFPLTVTSAQKNPTAFYLCASSQQSGTDYGYTFGSGTRLTVV.

This clone was detected only once. The chain has TRBV5-1 and TRBJ1-3; 7 positions agree with TRBD1. Germline CDR1 reads SGHRS; CDR2 reads YFSETQ. CDR3 length: 14 amino acids. V was clipped by 4 bases and J by 8 bases; unmatched bases: 9. The CDR3: CASSIQGRGDTIYF. Here the CDR3 DNA reads TGCGCCAGCAGCATACAGGGGAGGGGAGACACCATATATTTT. Full variable domain (remainder filled in from reference TRBV5-1 and TRBJ1-3): KAGVTQTPRYLIKTRGQQVTLSCSPISGHRSVSWYQQTPGQGLQFLFEYFSETQRNKGNFPGRFSGRQFSNSRSEMNVSTLELGDSALYLCASSIQGRGDTIYFGEGSWLTVV.

This rearrangement joins TRBV27 to TRBJ2-3; D is undetermined. V lost 7 bases, J lost 1 base, and 9 bases lay in between. This CDR3 has 13 amino acids. Germline CDR1 is MNHEY and CDR2 is SMNVEV (reference sequence). CDR3: CASTPPGTDTQYF. In DNA, the CDR3 is TGTGCCAGCACCCCCCCAGGCACAGATACGCAGTATTTT.

The chain is built from TRBV7-2 and TRBJ2-1; the D gene is possibly TRBD2 (7 bases). The V end was cut by 0 bases, the J end by 3 bases, with 12 bases between. This CDR3 comprises 16 residues. Germline V gene data show CDR1 as SGHTA and CDR2 as FQGNSA. The CDR3 DNA is TGTGCCAGCAGCTTAGCAGGGGGGGCAGTCTACAATGAGCAGTTCTTC. Translating gives CASSLAGGAVYNEQFF.

The chain couples TRBV9 to TRBJ2-5; D call uncertain. Looked up from germline, CDR1 is SGDLS and CDR2 is YYNGEE. V was pared by 3 bases and J by 5 bases, with 14 bases between. The length of the CDR3 is 14 residues. CDR3 region: CASSARRTSETQYF. CDR3 nucleotide sequence: TGTGCCAGCAGCGCCCGACGGACGTCGGAGACCCAGTACTTC.

The chain uses TRBV5-1 and TRBJ1-4; 9 nucleotides align to TRBD1. The V gene end was trimmed by 4 bases and the J gene end by 3 bases; junction bases not matched to a gene: 7. From germline, CDR1 is SGHRS and CDR2 YFSETQ. CDR3 length: 16 residues. The CDR3 reads CASSGEQGAANEKLFF. The CDR3 DNA follows: TGCGCCAGCAGCGGGGAACAGGGGGCGGCTAATGAAAAACTGTTTTTT.

The chain is built from TRBV9 and TRBJ1-3; maybe TRBD1 (6 bases). V was pared by 1 base and J by 4 bases, with 15 bases between. The CDR3 has 16 amino acids. Germline V CDR1 and CDR2: SGDLS, YYNGEE. The CDR3 DNA reads TGTGCCAGCAGCGTAAAATTGACAGGATCGGGAAACACCATATATTTT. Translation gives CASSVKLTGSGNTIYF.

This clone was counted once. The chain recombines TRBV7-2 with TRBJ2-3, with D possibly being TRBD1 or TRBD2 (5 bases each). Germline values: CDR1 SGHTA, CDR2 FQGNSA. Trimming pared 4 bases from V and 4 bases from J, leaving 9 bases between. The CDR3 has 13 amino acids. The CDR3 bases are TGTGCCAGCAGCTACCGGGGCGCAGATACGCAGTATTTT. This sequence encodes CASSYRGADTQYF.

This clone was counted a single time. This chain connects TRBV7-8 to TRBJ2-7; 13 nucleotides line up with TRBD2. Trimming at V came to 1 base and at J to 4 bases, leaving 1 base not matched to a gene. The CDR3 is 15 amino acids. Germline loops: CDR1 SGHVS, CDR2 FQNEAQ. Written as DNA, the CDR3 is TGTGCCAGCAGCTTAGGGACTAGCGGGAGATACGAGCAGTACTTC. It encodes CASSLGTSGRYEQYF.

The chain uses TRBV13 and TRBJ2-5; D is possibly TRBD1 (5 bases). V shed 1 base and J shed 5 bases, with 8 bases lying between them. Germline lookup yields CDR1 PRHDT and CDR2 FYEKMQ (reference sequence). The CDR3 extends over 13 amino acids. CDR3 in amino acids: CASSLDRRETQYF. CDR3 nucleotides: TGTGCCAGCAGCTTAGACAGGCGGGAGACCCAGTACTTC.

In its sample, this clone was seen once. The chain combines TRBV10-3 with TRBJ2-1; TRBD2 matches at 7 bases. The ends lost 3 bases at V and 1 base at J; junction bases unmatched: 3. Germline CDR1 ENHRY, CDR2 SYGVKD. The length of the CDR3 is 15 residues. In nucleotides, the CDR3 is TGTGCCATCAGTGATCCGGGACTATCCTACAATGAGCAGTTCTTC. Translated, it gives CAISDPGLSYNEQFF.

The V gene is TRBV28, the J gene TRBJ2-7; D tentatively fits TRBD1 or TRBD2 (6 bases each). Deletions cut 1 base from V and 4 bases from J, with 14 bases between. The CDR3 length is 15 residues. Germline V gene data show CDR1 as MDHEN and CDR2 as SYDVKM. The CDR3 sequence: CASSLFGGATYEQYF. The CDR3 DNA reads TGTGCCAGCAGTTTATTCGGGGGCGCGACATACGAGCAGTACTTC. The entire variable domain, with the rest obtained from reference TRBV28 and TRBJ2-7, is as follows: DVKVTQSSRYLVKRTGEKVFLECVQDMDHENMFWYRQDPGLGLRLIYFSYDVKMKEKGDIPEGYSVSREKKERFSLILESASTNQTSMYLCASSLFGGATYEQYFGPGTRLTVT.

This chain connects TRBV15 to TRBJ2-5, with TRBD2 identical over 14 bases. The germline gives CDR1 LNHNV, CDR2 YYDKDF (reference sequence). The trim removed 0 bases at V and 5 bases at J, leaving 8 bases unmatched. The CDR3 runs 18 residues. DNA of the CDR3: TGTGCCACCAGCAGAGAAGGGGGACTAGCGGGAGCTGGGGAGACCCAGTACTTC. Translated: CATSREGGLAGAGETQYF. Looking up the rest from reference TRBV15 and TRBJ2-5 gives the full variable domain: DAMVIQNPRYQVTQFGKPVTLSCSQTLNHNVMYWYQQKSSQAPKLLFHYYDKDFNNEADTPDNFQSRRPNTSFCFLDIRSPGLGDTAMYLCATSREGGLAGAGETQYFGPGTRLLVL.

The CDR3 sequence: CASSSTGGAYEQYF. CDR3 in DNA: TGTGCCAGCAGCTCGACAGGGGGCGCGTATGAGCAGTACTTC. The rearrangement uses TRBV7-9 and TRBJ2-7; 10 positions agree with TRBD1. V lost 4 bases, J lost 7 bases, and 7 bases stayed unmatched. The CDR3 has 14 amino acids. CDR1 is SEHNR, CDR2 FQNEAQ, per germline (reference sequence).

This sequence joins TRBV19 and TRBJ2-3, with 9 bases fitting TRBD1. The CDR3 length is 16 residues. Germline V CDR1 and CDR2: LNHDA, SQIVND (reference sequence). Trimming at V came to 5 bases and at J to 1 base, leaving 7 bases not matched to a gene. CDR3 sequence reads: CASSFDRGMGTDTQYF. The CDR3 nucleotides read TGTGCCAGTAGTTTCGACAGGGGGATGGGCACAGATACGCAGTATTTT.

This clone was observed once. The V gene is TRBV15, the J gene TRBJ2-7; 10 bases fit TRBD2. This CDR3 has 15 amino acids. In germline, CDR1 is LNHNV, CDR2 YYDKDF (reference sequence). V was pared by 6 bases and J by 2 bases, with 7 bases of the junction left unmatched. The CDR3 region is CATRTGTSETYEQYF. The CDR3 bases are TGTGCCACCAGAACCGGGACTAGCGAGACCTACGAGCAGTACTTC. Full variable domain (missing parts from reference TRBV15 and TRBJ2-7): DAMVIQNPRYQVTQFGKPVTLSCSQTLNHNVMYWYQQKSSQAPKLLFHYYDKDFNNEADTPDNFQSRRPNTSFCFLDIRSPGLGDTAMYLCATRTGTSETYEQYFGPGTRLTVT.

This CDR3 is CASSLVAGGISGNTIYF. CDR3 nucleotide sequence: TGCGCCAGCAGCTTGGTGGCAGGGGGCATATCTGGAAACACCATATATTTT. The V gene is TRBV5-1, the J gene TRBJ1-3, with 8 bases aligning to TRBD1. Looked up from germline, CDR1 is SGHRS and CDR2 is YFSETQ. J was trimmed by 1 base and V by 0 bases; bases with no gene match: 6. The CDR3 extends over 17 amino acids.

As to this clone: The sample contains more than one DNA sequence encoding this CDR3. CDR3 in amino acids: CASSPGTSGSYNEQFF. DNA of the CDR3: TGTGCCAGCAGTCCTGGGACTAGCGGGAGCTACAATGAGCAGTTCTTC. The chain joins TRBV28 to TRBJ2-1, with 14 bases matching TRBD2. This CDR3 comprises 16 residues. Trimming took 5 bases from V and 3 from J; bases not matched to a gene: 3. The germline V gene has CDR1 MDHEN and CDR2 SYDVKM.

The V call is TRBV27, the J call TRBJ2-3, with D tentatively TRBD1 (6 bases). The V end was cut by 3 bases, the J end by 0 bases, with 13 bases between. The CDR3 has 16 residues. Germline CDR1 MNHEY, CDR2 SMNVEV (reference sequence). CDR3 residues: CASSLLRTVSTDTQYF. CDR3 DNA sequence: TGTGCCAGCAGTTTGTTGAGGACAGTTAGCACAGATACGCAGTATTTT.

The genes are TRBV5-5 and TRBJ1-2; D gene uncertain. CDR1 is SGHKS and CDR2 is YYEKEE in the germline V gene (reference sequence). The length of the CDR3 is 10 residues. V shed 6 bases and J shed 3 bases, with 3 bases lying between them. The CDR3 DNA reads TGTGCCAGCACCGACTATGGCTACACCTTC. This codes for CASTDYGYTF. The entire variable domain, with the rest obtained from reference TRBV5-5 and TRBJ1-2, is as follows: DAGVTQSPTHLIKTRGQQVTLRCSPISGHKSVSWYQQVLGQGPQFIFQYYEKEERGRGNFPDRFSARQFPNYSSELNVNALLLGDSALYLCASTDYGYTFGSGTRLTVV.

The V gene is TRBV5-4, the J gene TRBJ1-1; 8 bases fit TRBD1. Germline CDR1 SGHNT, CDR2 YYREEE (reference sequence). V was pared by 4 bases and J by 1 base, with 6 bases of the junction left unmatched. The CDR3 loop spans 15 amino acids. For the CDR3, the DNA is TGTGCCAGCAGCGCAGGGGGCGGGGGGAACACTGAAGCTTTCTTT. As protein: CASSAGGGGNTEAFF.

This clone was found a few times. V is TRBV28 and J is TRBJ1-2; tentatively, D is TRBD1 (6 bases). The CDR3 consists of 12 residues. Germline-derived CDR1 and CDR2 are MDHEN and SYDVKM. Between the trimmed V and J ends, which lost 7 bases and 7 bases, there was a span of 13 bases. DNA for the CDR3: TGTGCCAGCACCTCCATGGGGGCTGGCTACACCTTC. Its protein is CASTSMGAGYTF.

This clone was found once. The rearrangement links TRBV30 to TRBJ2-7; 10 bases are a match to TRBD2. The CDR3 contains 16 residues. With 2 bases clipped from V and 0 bases from J, the junction kept 7 bases outside the gene matches. Germline CDR1 is GTSNPN and CDR2 is SVGIG (reference sequence). The CDR3 spells CAWSSTSGTFSYEQYF. CDR3 bases: TGTGCCTGGAGTAGCACTAGCGGGACTTTCTCCTACGAGCAGTACTTC.

This clone appeared once. The CDR3 nucleotides read TGCGCCAGCAGCCCCGGCCCCCCTCAGGATGAGCAGTTCTTC. Translation: CASSPGPPQDEQFF. The chain combines TRBV5-1 with TRBJ2-1; D is ambiguous. Trimming removed 4 bases from V and 8 bases from J, with 16 bases in between. CDR3 length: 14 residues. CDR1 is SGHRS, CDR2 YFSETQ, per germline.

The chain carries TRBV5-5 and TRBJ2-7; perhaps TRBD1 as D (5 bases). This CDR3 is 13 amino acids long. CDR1 is SGHKS, CDR2 YYEKEE, per germline (reference sequence). The germline V and J ends were trimmed by 4 bases and 7 bases, with 15 bases remaining between them. The chain's CDR3 is CASSTAGSREQYF. Written as DNA, the CDR3 is TGTGCCAGCAGCACCGCAGGGTCTAGGGAGCAGTACTTC.